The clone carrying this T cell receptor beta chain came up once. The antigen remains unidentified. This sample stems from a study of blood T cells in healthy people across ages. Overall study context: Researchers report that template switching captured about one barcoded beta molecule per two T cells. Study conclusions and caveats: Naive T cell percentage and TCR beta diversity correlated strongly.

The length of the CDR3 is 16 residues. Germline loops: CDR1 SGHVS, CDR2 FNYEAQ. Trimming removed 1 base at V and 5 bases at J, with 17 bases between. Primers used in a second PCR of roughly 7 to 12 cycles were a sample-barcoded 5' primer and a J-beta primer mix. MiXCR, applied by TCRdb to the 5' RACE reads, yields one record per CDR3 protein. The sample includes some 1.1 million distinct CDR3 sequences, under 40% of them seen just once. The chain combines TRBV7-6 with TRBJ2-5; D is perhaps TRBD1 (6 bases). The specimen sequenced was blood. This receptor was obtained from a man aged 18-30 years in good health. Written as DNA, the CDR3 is TGTGCCAGCAGCTTAGAGATCAACAGGGTAGGGGAGACCCAGTACTTC. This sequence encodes CASSLEINRVGETQYF.